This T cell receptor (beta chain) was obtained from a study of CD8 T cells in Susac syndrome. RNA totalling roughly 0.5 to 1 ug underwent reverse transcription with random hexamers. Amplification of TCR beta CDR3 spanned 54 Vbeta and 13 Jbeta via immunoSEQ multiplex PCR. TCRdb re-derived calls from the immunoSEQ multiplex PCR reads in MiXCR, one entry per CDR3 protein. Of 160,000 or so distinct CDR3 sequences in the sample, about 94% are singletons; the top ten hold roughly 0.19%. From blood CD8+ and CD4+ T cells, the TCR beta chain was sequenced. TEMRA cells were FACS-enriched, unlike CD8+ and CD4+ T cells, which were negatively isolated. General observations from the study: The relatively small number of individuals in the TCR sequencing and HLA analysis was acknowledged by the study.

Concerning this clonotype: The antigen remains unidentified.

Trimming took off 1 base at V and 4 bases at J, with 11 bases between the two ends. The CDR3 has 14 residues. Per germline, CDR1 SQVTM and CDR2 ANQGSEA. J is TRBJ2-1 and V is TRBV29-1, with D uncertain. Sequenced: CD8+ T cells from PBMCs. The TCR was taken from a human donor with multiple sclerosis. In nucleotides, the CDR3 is TGCAGCGTTGAAGGGTGGGGTGGGTACAATGAGCAGTTCTTC. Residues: CSVEGWGGYNEQFF.